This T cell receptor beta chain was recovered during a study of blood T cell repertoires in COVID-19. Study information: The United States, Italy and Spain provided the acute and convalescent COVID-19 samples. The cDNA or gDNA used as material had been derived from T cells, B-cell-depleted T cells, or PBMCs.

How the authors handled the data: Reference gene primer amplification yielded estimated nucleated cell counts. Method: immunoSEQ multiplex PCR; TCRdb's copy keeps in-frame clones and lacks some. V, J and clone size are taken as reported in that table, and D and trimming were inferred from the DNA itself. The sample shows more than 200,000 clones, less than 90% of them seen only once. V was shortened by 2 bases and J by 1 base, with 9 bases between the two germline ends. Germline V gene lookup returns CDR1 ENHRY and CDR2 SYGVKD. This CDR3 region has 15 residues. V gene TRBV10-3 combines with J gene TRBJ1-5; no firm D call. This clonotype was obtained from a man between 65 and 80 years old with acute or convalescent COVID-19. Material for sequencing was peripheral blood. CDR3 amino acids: CAISEAIESNQPQHF. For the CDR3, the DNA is TGTGCCATCAGTGAGGCGATAGAAAGCAATCAGCCCCAGCATTTT.